This T cell receptor beta chain was observed in a study of OX40 agonist ivuxolimab in advanced cancers. Autoimmune disease history or systemic immunosuppression disqualified patients. The method was immunoSEQ multiplex PCR; TCRdb's version includes in-frame clones alone and lacks a portion of them. The profile shows around 66,000 clones, about 80% of them singletons. The CDR3 contains 15 residues. The J segment lost 0 bases and the V segment lost 4 bases, leaving 3 bases of the junction unmatched. Germline V CDR1 and CDR2: SGHNT, YYREEE (reference sequence). The source is an adult with an advanced solid tumor such as melanoma, head and neck, liver or kidney cancer. The input for sequencing was CD4+ or CD8+ T cells sorted from blood, taken in a trial of the OX40 agonist ivuxolimab. This rearrangement joins TRBV5-4 to TRBJ1-4, with 7 bases that match TRBD1. The CDR3 DNA follows: TGTGCCAGCAGCCTAGGACAGGCAACTAATGAAAAACTGTTTTTT. Its protein product is CASSLGQATNEKLFF.